The table lists the clone carrying this T cell receptor (beta chain) with a count of one. Assay: immunoSEQ multiplex PCR; the TCRdb copy retains only in-frame clones and omits some. The repertoire holds roughly 3,500 clones, with approximately 84% as singletons. These data originate in a study of preoperative IRX-2 immunotherapy in early breast cancer. The sample's treatment: preoperative locoregional IRX-2 cytokine immunotherapy. There are 13 residues in the CDR3. The germline gives CDR1 SGHDN, CDR2 FVKESK. Trimming removed 0 bases at V and 2 bases at J, with 5 bases between. The sample here was tumor tissue, taken before IRX-2 immunotherapy. The TCR comes from a human donor with breast cancer. V usage is TRBV14 and J usage is TRBJ2-7; weak D call: TRBD2 (5 bases). CDR3 residues: CASSQDGAYEQYF. The CDR3 DNA reads TGTGCCAGCAGCCAAGACGGGGCCTACGAGCAGTACTTC.